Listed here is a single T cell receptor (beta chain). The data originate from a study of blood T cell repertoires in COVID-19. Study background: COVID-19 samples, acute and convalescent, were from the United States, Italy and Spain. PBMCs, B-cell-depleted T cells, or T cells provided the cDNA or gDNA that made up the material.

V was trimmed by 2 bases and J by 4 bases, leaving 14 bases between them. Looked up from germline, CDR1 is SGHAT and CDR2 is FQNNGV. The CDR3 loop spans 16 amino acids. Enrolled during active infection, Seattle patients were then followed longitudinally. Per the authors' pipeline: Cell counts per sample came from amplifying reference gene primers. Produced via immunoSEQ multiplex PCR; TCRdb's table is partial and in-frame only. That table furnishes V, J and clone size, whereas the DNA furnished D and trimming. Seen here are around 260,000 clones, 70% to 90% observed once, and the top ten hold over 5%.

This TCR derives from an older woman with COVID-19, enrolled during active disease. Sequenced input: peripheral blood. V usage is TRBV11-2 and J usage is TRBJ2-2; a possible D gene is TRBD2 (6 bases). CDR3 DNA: TGTGCCAGCAGCTTATTGTCTAGCGCTATCACCGGGGAGCTGTTTTTT. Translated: CASSLLSSAITGELFF.